What follows are 14 T cell receptor beta chains derived from one specimen sequenced in a study of cytomegalovirus exposure and HLA in healthy donors. Method: immunoSEQ multiplex PCR; TCRdb's copy keeps in-frame clones and lacks some. This repertoire shows some 160,000 clones, approximately 89% found once; its top ten account for under 0.8%. The sample comprised PBMCs. Receptors were obtained from a man in his late teens or twenties in good health and CMV-seronegative.

This chain joins TRBV15 and TRBJ1-2; TRBD1 is a possible D gene (5 bases). This CDR3 spans 16 amino acids. The germline gives CDR1 LNHNV, CDR2 YYDKDF (reference sequence). The V gene lost 0 bases and the J gene lost 5 bases, with 16 bases spanning the gap. The CDR3 bases are TGTGCCACCAGCAGAGATCCGAACGGGAGGGGATATGGCTACACCTTC. Translating it yields CATSRDPNGRGYGYTF.

J is TRBJ2-3 and V is TRBV7-8; TRBD2 is a possible D gene (6 bases). The CDR3 spans 14 residues. Germline V gives CDR1 SGHVS, CDR2 FQNEAQ. Trimming removed 8 bases from V and 2 bases from J, with 14 bases in between. Here the CDR3 DNA reads TGTGCCAGCCTCCGCGGGGAAAACACAGATACGCAGTATTTT. Translation gives CASLRGENTDTQYF.

This clone came up once. The V and J genes are TRBV7-2 and TRBJ2-5; the D gene is possibly TRBD1 (6 bases). CDR3 length: 14 residues. CDR1 and CDR2 (germline): SGHTA, FQGNSA. V was trimmed by 6 bases and J by 1 base, leaving 12 bases between them. CDR3 bases: TGTGCCAGCAGGCTGGACAGCACCCAAGAGACCCAGTACTTC. Its translation: CASRLDSTQETQYF.

V is TRBV9 and J is TRBJ1-2, with D unclear. V gave up 0 bases and J gave up 4 bases, with 10 bases separating them. CDR3 size: 14 residues. Germline CDR1 and CDR2: SGDLS and YYNGEE. The DNA of the CDR3 is TGTGCCAGCAGCGTAGGGGGAGGAAGCTATGGCTACACCTTC. This sequence encodes CASSVGGGSYGYTF.

The chain joins TRBV7-9 to TRBJ2-5, with 8 positions matching TRBD2. The germline CDR1 and CDR2 sequences are SEHNR and FQNEAQ (reference sequence). CDR3 length: 15 residues. The junction had 8 bases not matched to a gene; V was cut back by 3 bases and J by 5 bases. This chain's CDR3 is CASSLNSGAQETQYF. Written as DNA, the CDR3 is TGTGCCAGCAGCTTGAATAGCGGGGCCCAGGAGACCCAGTACTTC.

The gene calls are TRBV9 and TRBJ2-2, with 16 bases matching TRBD2. The germline V gene has CDR1 SGDLS and CDR2 YYNGEE. This CDR3 comprises 19 residues. After removal of 8 bases from V and 1 base from J, the junction contained 11 bases not matched to a gene. The CDR3 bases are TGTGCCAGTTCCACCGGGGGACTAGCGGGAGGGCTGAACACCGGGGAGCTGTTTTTT. Protein sequence: CASSTGGLAGGLNTGELFF.

J is TRBJ2-1 and V is TRBV13; D possibly corresponds to TRBD2 (6 bases). V lost 5 bases and J 12 bases, leaving 17 bases between the germline ends. Germline V gives CDR1 PRHDT, CDR2 FYEKMQ (reference sequence). The CDR3 covers 13 residues. CDR3 nucleotide sequence: TGTGCCAGCAGCCCCCCGACGGGGGTCCCGCAGTTCTTC. Translating it yields CASSPPTGVPQFF.

This clone was observed a handful of times. The J gene is TRBJ2-7, the V gene TRBV28, with D unresolved. Looked up from germline, CDR1 is MDHEN and CDR2 is SYDVKM. The CDR3 runs 15 residues. The V and J ends lost 3 bases and 2 bases respectively, with 14 bases between them. Written as DNA, the CDR3 is TGTGCCAGCAGTTTTGAAGCACTGCCCCCCTACGAGCAGTACTTC. It is translated as CASSFEALPPYEQYF.

This chain links TRBV7-9 with TRBJ1-1; D is possibly TRBD1 (5 bases). Germline V gene lookup returns CDR1 SEHNR and CDR2 FQNEAQ (reference sequence). This CDR3 comprises 14 residues. The V and J ends lost 5 bases and 0 bases respectively, with 10 bases between them. CDR3 amino acids: CASSPRALNTEAFF. For the CDR3, the DNA is TGTGCCAGCAGCCCCAGGGCCCTGAACACTGAAGCTTTCTTT.

The V call is TRBV27, the J call TRBJ1-1, with TRBD1 identical over 9 bases. The germline gives CDR1 MNHEY, CDR2 SMNVEV (reference sequence). This CDR3 spans 14 amino acids. V lost 8 bases, J lost 3 bases, and 7 bases stayed unmatched. CDR3 sequence (DNA): TGTGCCAGCGGAGGGCGACAGGGGGACACTGAAGCTTTCTTT. Translated, it gives CASGGRQGDTEAFF.

Details on this clone: One end of the junction fails to match germline, which may point to a read error. The CDR3: CASSLVDEDREVSF. DNA of the CDR3: TGTGCCAGCAGCTTAGTCGACGAAGACAGGGAGGTATCGTTC. The chain recombines TRBV11-3 with TRBJ1-2; 7 bases agree with TRBD1. The CDR3 consists of 14 residues. Germline values: CDR1 SGHNT, CDR2 YENEEA. Filled out from reference TRBV11-3 and TRBJ1-2, the complete variable domain reads EAGVVQSPRYKIIEKKQPVAFWCNPISGHNTLYWYLQNLGQGPELLIRYENEEAVDDSQLPKDRFSAERLKGVDSTLKIQPAELGDSAVYLCASSLVDEDREVSFGSGTRLTVV.

This chain links TRBV10-3 with TRBJ1-3; the match to TRBD1 covers 11 bases. Looked up from germline, CDR1 is ENHRY and CDR2 is SYGVKD. The V segment lost 0 bases and the J segment 0 bases; nucleotides outside the gene matches: 10. CDR3 length equals 20 residues. The CDR3 sequence is CAISESTLLGTGGSGNTIYF. In DNA form, the CDR3 reads TGTGCCATCAGTGAGTCGACTCTTCTAGGGACAGGGGGCTCTGGAAACACCATATATTTT.

The chain uses TRBV7-8 and TRBJ1-1, with TRBD1 as a possible D gene (6 bases). V lost 2 bases and J 0 bases, leaving 7 bases between the germline ends. The CDR3 extends over 14 amino acids. The germline V gene has CDR1 SGHVS and CDR2 FQNEAQ. CDR3 coding DNA: TGTGCCAGCAGCTTATGGGGGCTGAACACTGAAGCTTTCTTT. It translates to CASSLWGLNTEAFF.

The V call is TRBV29-1, the J call TRBJ2-1; TRBD2 matches 13 bases. Germline V gives CDR1 SQVTM, CDR2 ANQGSEA. V was pared by 5 bases and J by 4 bases, with 8 bases of the junction left unmatched. The CDR3 has 16 amino acids. The CDR3 nucleotides read TGCAGCGTTCCCGGGGGACTAGCGGGACCATACAATGAGCAGTTCTTC. This sequence encodes CSVPGGLAGPYNEQFF.